These 3 T cell receptor beta chains were sequenced from one sample in a study of shared clonotypes between healthy human individuals. Terminally differentiated effector memory CD45RA+ cells were left out of the naive CD8 fraction, which was CD45RO-negative and positively selected for CCR7. The table came from immunoSEQ multiplex PCR; TCRdb's copy has only in-frame clones and leaves some out. The table lists roughly 890,000 clones, 80% to 95% of them singletons, with about 25% in the top ten. The source material was naive CD8+ T cells sorted from blood. These receptor sequences come from a young man in good health.

The chain has TRBV5-4 and TRBJ1-3; D uncertain. V was shortened by 4 bases and J by 4 bases, with 6 bases between the two germline ends. The CDR3 runs 12 residues. Germline V gives CDR1 SGHNT, CDR2 YYREEE (reference sequence). The CDR3 spells CASSGRGNTIYF. The CDR3 DNA follows: TGTGCCAGCAGCGGACGGGGAAACACCATATATTTT.

The chain joins TRBV4-3 to TRBJ2-7, with TRBD2 identical over 11 bases. V dropped 1 base and J dropped 4; count of bases not matched to a gene: 3. Looked up from germline, CDR1 is LGHNA and CDR2 is YSLEER. The CDR3 has 15 residues. CDR3 residues: CASSQGLAGRYEQYF. The CDR3 DNA reads TGCGCCAGCAGCCAAGGACTAGCGGGAAGGTACGAGCAGTACTTC.

CDR3 bases: TGTGCCAGCAGCTTAGAGGTGGGAGTCGTTTTAAATGAGCAGTTCTTC. It translates to CASSLEVGVVLNEQFF. This chain joins TRBV7-6 and TRBJ2-1; possible D gene TRBD2, 5 bases. V lost 1 base to trimming and J lost 7 bases, with 17 bases between them. In germline, CDR1 is SGHVS, CDR2 FNYEAQ. The CDR3 is 16 residues long.